The 11 T cell receptor beta chains presented below share a single source sample, sequenced in a study of T-cell memory formation after mild COVID-19. One entry per CDR3 protein results from TCRdb running MiXCR on the 5' RACE reads. The sample holds hundreds of thousands of distinct CDR3 sequences, around 20% seen once. The sequencing sample was made of PBMCs or a T cell subset sorted from them (not recorded which). The receptors were gathered from an adult woman who had mild COVID-19 (a few samples of this study predate the infection). Cell type and time point are not known.

This clonotype has more than one count but fewer than ten. The genes are TRBV24-1 and TRBJ1-4; no firm D call. The CDR3 runs to 14 residues. CDR1 and CDR2 (germline): KGHDR, SFDVKD. Trimming cost V 3 bases and J 4 bases, with 8 bases left between them. The CDR3 loop reads CATSDAGINEKLFF. DNA of the CDR3: TGTGCCACCAGTGATGCGGGGATTAATGAAAAACTGTTTTTT.

This clonotype has just a few counts. The chain links TRBV7-3 to TRBJ1-1; D is possibly TRBD1 (5 bases). Germline assignment: CDR1 SGHTA and CDR2 FQGTGA. V was clipped by 6 bases and J by 4 bases, with 24 bases between them. The CDR3 totals 17 residues. CDR3 residues: CASSPIISGRGVTEAFF. The CDR3 coding sequence is TGTGCCAGCAGTCCCATTATCTCAGGGCGGGGAGTCACTGAAGCTTTCTTT.

This clonotype was observed a few times. V and J are TRBV24-1 and TRBJ2-1; TRBD1 might be the D (5 bases). The CDR3 runs 16 residues. Germline values: CDR1 KGHDR, CDR2 SFDVKD. V lost 0 bases and J 3 bases, leaving 11 bases between the germline ends. The CDR3 nucleotides read TGTGCCACCAGTGATTTGGGGGCGGTGAACTACAATGAGCAGTTCTTC. Amino acid sequence: CATSDLGAVNYNEQFF.

The sample holds a few counts of this clonotype. This chain links TRBV6-2 or TRBV6-3 with TRBJ2-1; either TRBD1 or TRBD2 may fit D (5 bases each). The germline CDR1 and CDR2 sequences are MNHEY and SVGEGT. With 4 bases removed from V and 6 bases from J, the gap between germline ends came to 16 bases. This CDR3 has 15 amino acids. In nucleotides, the CDR3 is TGTGCCAGCAGTTCAACGGACACCGAGGGCAATGAGCAGTTCTTC. It codes for CASSSTDTEGNEQFF.

This clonotype was counted between two and nine times. The chain carries TRBV10-3 and TRBJ2-7; 9 bases match TRBD1. CDR1 and CDR2 from the germline V gene are ENHRY and SYGVKD. The CDR3 runs 13 residues. After removal of 5 bases from V and 5 bases from J, the junction contained 4 bases not matched to a gene. The CDR3 sequence is CAISSGTGNEQYF. The CDR3 DNA sequence: TGTGCCATCAGTTCCGGGACAGGGAACGAGCAGTACTTC.

The rearrangement links TRBV10-3 to TRBJ2-1; D is unresolved. CDR1 ENHRY and CDR2 SYGVKD come from the germline V gene. Trimming shortened V by 3 bases and J by 8 bases, and 8 bases separated the two germline ends. The CDR3 is 12 amino acids. The CDR3 region is CAISDGGDEQFF. The DNA for the CDR3 is TGTGCCATCAGTGATGGCGGCGATGAGCAGTTCTTC.

The chain has TRBV4-3 and TRBJ1-1, with D maybe TRBD1 (5 bases). The CDR3 consists of 17 residues. Trimming took off 0 bases at V and 0 bases at J, with 14 bases between the two ends. In germline, CDR1 is LGHNA, CDR2 YSLEER. This CDR3 reads CASSQDPATVMNTEAFF. CDR3 sequence (DNA): TGCGCCAGCAGCCAAGATCCCGCGACAGTCATGAACACTGAAGCTTTCTTT.

This clonotype showed up just a few times. The genes are TRBV9 and TRBJ2-7, with 7 nucleotides matching TRBD1. Germline CDR1 and CDR2: SGDLS and YYNGEE. Losses at the gene ends were 2 bases for V and 5 bases for J; bases not matched to a gene: 7. This CDR3 spans 14 amino acids. CDR3 sequence (DNA): TGTGCCAGCAGCGTCGGTCTAGGGGGCGACGAGCAGTACTTC. Residues: CASSVGLGGDEQYF.

The rearrangement links TRBV20-1 to TRBJ2-7; 7 bases align to TRBD1. Germline assignment: CDR1 DFQATT and CDR2 SNEGSKA (reference sequence). CDR3 length: 15 amino acids. Trimming at V came to 0 bases and at J to 5 bases, leaving 10 bases not matched to a gene. The CDR3 sequence: CSARDLRGGWNEQYF. The CDR3 DNA is TGCAGTGCTAGAGATCTTAGAGGGGGCTGGAACGAGCAGTACTTC.

The chain employs TRBV11-2 and TRBJ2-7, with D possibly matching TRBD1 (6 bases). Germline CDR1 SGHAT, CDR2 FQNNGV. This CDR3 is 13 amino acids long. Trimming removed 5 bases from V and 3 bases from J, with 11 bases in between. The CDR3 coding sequence is TGTGCCAGCAGCCAAGGACAGCACTACGAGCAGTACTTC. Protein product: CASSQGQHYEQYF.

This clonotype was counted ten times or more. CDR3 DNA sequence: TGTGCCAGCAGTTTGTACACCGGGGAGCTGTTTTTT. Its translation: CASSLYTGELFF. V gene TRBV7-9 combines with J gene TRBJ2-2, with unresolved D. Trimming cost V 6 bases and J 3 bases, with 5 bases left between them. CDR1 and CDR2 (germline): SEHNR, FQNEAQ (reference sequence). CDR3 length: 12 residues.